The clone carrying this T cell receptor (beta chain) was counted between two and nine times. The sample belongs to a study of cytomegalovirus exposure and HLA in healthy donors. Primers for the PCR totalled 60 Vbeta and 13 Jbeta. Per the study methods: In a later analysis, about 9.9 million of 60 million to 80 million unique beta chains occurred in at least two donors. The assay was immunoSEQ multiplex PCR, and TCRdb's table has in-frame clones only and misses some. The V and J calls and clone size were taken over from that table, and D and trimming were inferred from the DNA. The sample consists of about 160,000 clones, around 85% of them appearing once. Germline V gives CDR1 SGHRS, CDR2 YFSETQ. The V gene lost 2 bases and the J gene lost 2 bases, with 14 bases spanning the gap. The CDR3 is made up of 15 amino acids.

The V call is TRBV5-1, the J call TRBJ2-7, with a tentative D call TRBD2 (6 bases). The sequenced sample consisted of PBMCs. This clonotype was sampled from a human donor in good health. The CDR3 bases are TGCGCCAGCAGCTTTGGGGGGTCACCTACCTACGAGCAGTACTTC. Its protein product is CASSFGGSPTYEQYF. The variable domain in full, with the rest retrieved from reference TRBV5-1 and TRBJ2-7, is KAGVTQTPRYLIKTRGQQVTLSCSPISGHRSVSWYQQTPGQGLQFLFEYFSETQRNKGNFPGRFSGRQFSNSRSEMNVSTLELGDSALYLCASSFGGSPTYEQYFGPGTRLTVT.